The 27 T cell receptor beta chains below all came from one sample that was sequenced in a study of human T cells and chemical hapten exposure. TCRdb called the RACE reads again in MiXCR, with one record for every CDR3 protein. Of 60,000 to 90,000 distinct CDR3 sequences detected, approximately 8.6% appear once; the ten largest clones hold about 1.7%. Noted time point: healthy volunteer bleed at 6 weeks. RNA extraction used unfractionated whole blood as the source of total RNA. Sequencing used whole blood. The origin of the receptors is a female donor in good health. Some clones in this sample may be carry-over from other donors' samples.

This clonotype showed up just a few times. The chain employs TRBV27 and TRBJ2-2, with a weak D call TRBD2 (5 bases). Trimming stripped 3 bases from V and 8 bases from J, with 16 bases between. This CDR3 comprises 15 residues. Germline V CDR1 and CDR2: MNHEY, SMNVEV (reference sequence). For the CDR3, the DNA is TGTGCCAGCAGTTTGCCCGCCGGGAACCCAGGGGAGCTGTTTTTT. It encodes CASSLPAGNPGELFF.

Ten or more counts support this clonotype. The rearrangement joins TRBV2 to TRBJ1-5; no definite D call. Germline loops: CDR1 SNHLY, CDR2 FYNNEI. This CDR3 region has 15 residues. V lost 7 bases, J lost 5 bases, and 18 bases lay in between. DNA for the CDR3: TGTGCCAGCACTCCCTACCTAACCACATATCAGCCCCAGCATTTT. It is translated as CASTPYLTTYQPQHF.

As DNA, the CDR3 is TGTGCCAGCTCTCCGACTGGAGACGAGCAGTACTTC. This translates into CASSPTGDEQYF. The genes are TRBV18 and TRBJ2-7; D is unclear. V lost 6 bases to trimming and J lost 5 bases, with 11 bases between them. In germline, CDR1 is KGHSH, CDR2 LQKENI. This CDR3 is built from 12 residues.

The V gene is TRBV7-8, the J gene TRBJ2-5; D ambiguous. This CDR3 spans 13 amino acids. CDR1 is SGHVS and CDR2 is FQNEAQ in the germline V gene. The V gene lost 5 bases and the J gene lost 6 bases, with 13 bases spanning the gap. This chain's CDR3 is CASSERIRKTQYF. CDR3 nucleotide sequence: TGTGCCAGCAGCGAACGAATAAGAAAGACCCAGTACTTC.

Ten or more counts support this clonotype. The chain employs TRBV7-9 and TRBJ1-1; tentative D call: TRBD1 (6 bases). Germline V gene data show CDR1 as SEHNR and CDR2 as FQNEAQ (reference sequence). Trimming removed 0 bases at V and 1 base at J, with 6 bases between. The CDR3 runs to 14 residues. The CDR3 here is CASSLAQGNTEAFF. CDR3 in DNA: TGTGCCAGCAGCTTAGCACAGGGGAACACTGAAGCTTTCTTT.

This clonotype appeared a few times. This sequence joins TRBV5-1 and TRBJ1-1, with a tentative D call TRBD1 (5 bases). Germline-derived CDR1 and CDR2 are SGHRS and YFSETQ. With 0 bases removed from V and 7 bases from J, the gap between germline ends came to 13 bases. This CDR3 has 14 amino acids. Here the CDR3 DNA reads TGCGCCAGCAGCTTGGAAGGGAGGGGTGATGAAGCTTTCTTT. Translated, it gives CASSLEGRGDEAFF.

This clonotype was seen many times. V gene TRBV5-1 combines with J gene TRBJ2-5; D is possibly TRBD2 (7 bases). Germline V CDR1 and CDR2: SGHRS, YFSETQ. The ends were cut back, 0 bases at V and 1 base at J, with 16 bases in the middle. The CDR3 runs to 17 residues. The CDR3 nucleotides read TGCGCCAGCAGCTTGGTGGCGGGGGCCCATCTCCAAGAGACCCAGTACTTC. Protein sequence: CASSLVAGAHLQETQYF. The variable domain in full, with the rest retrieved from reference TRBV5-1 and TRBJ2-5, is KAGVTQTPRYLIKTRGQQVTLSCSPISGHRSVSWYQQTPGQGLQFLFEYFSETQRNKGNFPGRFSGRQFSNSRSEMNVSTLELGDSALYLCASSLVAGAHLQETQYFGPGTRLLVL.

This clonotype was counted only a few times. The rearrangement uses TRBV7-2 and TRBJ2-2, with 9 bases identical to TRBD2. V lost 5 bases and J lost 7; bases outside the gene matches: 8. This CDR3 is built from 15 residues. Per germline, CDR1 SGHTA and CDR2 FQGNSA. The CDR3 here is CASSGLAWGGGELFF. CDR3 sequence (DNA): TGTGCCAGCAGCGGACTAGCGTGGGGTGGCGGGGAGCTGTTTTTT.

This rearrangement joins TRBV15 to TRBJ1-1, with D tentatively TRBD1 (5 bases). This CDR3 has 14 residues. V was clipped by 0 bases and J by 1 base, with 6 bases between them. Germline CDR1 is LNHNV and CDR2 is YYDKDF (reference sequence). This chain's CDR3 is CATSRDQGNTEAFF. The CDR3 nucleotides read TGTGCCACCAGCAGAGATCAGGGGAACACTGAAGCTTTCTTT.

Many counts were recorded for this clonotype. The chain has TRBV6-1 and TRBJ1-4; D perhaps matches TRBD1 (5 bases). The CDR3 is 12 amino acids. CDR1 is MNHNS and CDR2 is SASEGT in the germline V gene. V was pared by 4 bases and J by 8 bases, with 8 bases between. The CDR3 DNA is TGTGCCAGCAGTGGGGACGGAGAAAAACTGTTTTTT. Amino acid sequence: CASSGDGEKLFF.

The genes are TRBV5-5 and TRBJ2-3; D remains ambiguous. Deletions cut 3 bases from V and 3 bases from J, with 14 bases between. The CDR3 is 15 amino acids. Germline CDR1 reads SGHKS; CDR2 reads YYEKEE (reference sequence). The CDR3 here is CASSSWTSRTDTQYF. CDR3 bases: TGTGCCAGCAGCTCCTGGACCTCCAGGACAGATACGCAGTATTTT.

The rearrangement joins TRBV5-6 to TRBJ1-5, with 7 bases lining up with TRBD1. CDR1 and CDR2 from the germline V gene are SGHDT and YYEEEE. The CDR3 runs to 18 residues. Trimming took 0 bases from V and 1 from J; bases not matched to a gene: 10. CDR3 sequence reads: CASSLGLGTEESNQPQHF. CDR3 in DNA: TGTGCCAGCAGCTTGGGTTTAGGGACAGAGGAAAGCAATCAGCCCCAGCATTTT.

For this clonotype: One end of the junction fails to match germline, which may point to a read error. The V gene is TRBV24-1, the J gene TRBJ1-2; D not resolved. This CDR3 contains 11 residues. Germline values: CDR1 KGHDR, CDR2 SFDVKD. This CDR3 is CATSDHVPAAF. For the CDR3, the DNA is TGTGCCACCAGTGATCATGTCCCCGCCGCCTTC.

This clonotype showed up many times. The CDR3 DNA reads TGTGCCAGCAGTTTCTTAAGACGGATGAACACCGGGGAGCTGTTTTTT. The encoded protein is CASSFLRRMNTGELFF. The rearrangement joins TRBV27 to TRBJ2-2, with D unresolved. The length of the CDR3 is 16 residues. Looked up from germline, CDR1 is MNHEY and CDR2 is SMNVEV (reference sequence). The germline V and J ends were trimmed by 3 bases and 1 base, with 12 bases remaining between them.

The sample holds a few counts of this clonotype. The V and J genes are TRBV7-9 and TRBJ2-1; maybe TRBD1 (6 bases). CDR3 length: 12 residues. Per the germline V gene, CDR1 is SEHNR and CDR2 is FQNEAQ (reference sequence). V lost 7 bases, J lost 5 bases, and 9 bases lay in between. CDR3 DNA sequence: TGTGCCAGCATCTCAGGGGACAATGAGCAGTTCTTC. Encoded protein: CASISGDNEQFF.

This clonotype has ten or more counts. V gene TRBV19 combines with J gene TRBJ2-1; possible D gene TRBD1, 6 bases. The CDR3 consists of 13 residues. V dropped 5 bases and J dropped 8 bases, with 13 bases sitting between them. Germline values: CDR1 LNHDA, CDR2 SQIVND (reference sequence). The CDR3 reads CASSAVRGYEQFF. The DNA of the CDR3 is TGTGCCAGTAGTGCTGTCAGGGGATATGAGCAGTTCTTC.

This chain joins TRBV5-1 and TRBJ2-3; 7 bases align to TRBD2. This CDR3 is built from 14 residues. Germline V gene data show CDR1 as SGHRS and CDR2 as YFSETQ. V was clipped by 5 bases and J by 5 bases; unmatched bases: 8. In DNA, the CDR3 is TGCGCCAGCAGTCGGGTTCGGGGGGTAGATACGCAGTATTTT. As protein: CASSRVRGVDTQYF.

There are a few counts of this clonotype. The chain has TRBV27 and TRBJ2-3; TRBD2 matches at 12 bases. From germline, CDR1 is MNHEY and CDR2 SMNVEV (reference sequence). Losses at the gene ends were 5 bases for V and 1 base for J; bases not matched to a gene: 4. The CDR3 is made up of 16 amino acids. The CDR3 DNA follows: TGTGCCAGCAGTCCAAGACTAGCGGGGGGCACAGATACGCAGTATTTT. It translates to CASSPRLAGGTDTQYF.

This clonotype was observed a few times. J is TRBJ2-7 and V is TRBV19; TRBD1 might be the D (5 bases). V was cut by 2 bases and J by 7 bases, with 15 bases left in between. CDR3 length equals 14 residues. Germline CDR1 reads LNHDA; CDR2 reads SQIVND (reference sequence). Here the CDR3 DNA reads TGTGCCAGTAGTATAAGTCCAGGGCGGCGAGAGCAGTACTTC. This sequence encodes CASSISPGRREQYF.

The CDR3 here is CASSFPRDRVRDTQYF. Here the CDR3 DNA reads TGTGCCAGCAGCTTTCCCCGGGACAGGGTTCGGGATACGCAGTATTTT. The chain links TRBV7-8 to TRBJ2-3; the match to TRBD1 covers 9 bases. V shed 3 bases and J 6 bases; nucleotides not matched to a gene: 10. The V gene's germline CDR1 is SGHVS and CDR2 FQNEAQ. The CDR3 runs to 16 residues.

This clonotype was detected many times. V usage is TRBV7-2 and J usage is TRBJ1-4; no clear D. Germline V lookup: CDR1 SGHTA, CDR2 FQGNSA. This CDR3 is built from 14 residues. The germline V and J ends were trimmed by 5 bases and 3 bases, with 10 bases remaining between them. CDR3 DNA sequence: TGTGCCAGCAGCAAAACACCCTCTAATGAAAAACTGTTTTTT. Amino acid sequence: CASSKTPSNEKLFF.

The chain has TRBV6-2 or TRBV6-3 and TRBJ2-1; TRBD2 might be the D (7 bases). V was clipped by 6 bases and J by 7 bases, with 22 bases between them. CDR1 MNHEY and CDR2 SVGEGT come from the germline V gene. This CDR3 has 16 amino acids. CDR3 sequence (DNA): TGTGCCAGCAGCCCCAGTGTCGAGGGGGGAGGGAATGAGCAGTTCTTC. Translation: CASSPSVEGGGNEQFF.

The gene calls are TRBV12-3 or TRBV12-4 and TRBJ2-3; D may match TRBD1 or TRBD2 (5 bases each). This CDR3 contains 14 residues. V was cut by 3 bases and J by 5 bases, with 12 bases left in between. The CDR3 spells CASSLLGARDTQYF. The DNA of the CDR3 is TGTGCCAGCAGTTTGCTCGGGGCGAGAGATACGCAGTATTTT.

This clonotype was seen only a few times. Here the CDR3 reads CASSAGQDFVLGYTF. The CDR3 region has the DNA TGTGCCAGCAGTGCTGGACAGGACTTTGTTTTGGGCTACACCTTC. The gene calls are TRBV2 and TRBJ1-2, with 7 nucleotides matching TRBD1. The CDR3 has 15 residues. With V trimmed by 4 bases and J by 8 bases, 13 bases remained unmatched. The germline V gene encodes CDR1 SNHLY and CDR2 FYNNEI.

V gene TRBV7-8 combines with J gene TRBJ2-1; D tentatively reads TRBD1 or TRBD2 (6 bases each). The CDR3 sequence is 16 residues long. V shed 3 bases and J shed 4 bases, with 16 bases lying between them. The V gene's germline CDR1 is SGHVS and CDR2 FQNEAQ. The CDR3 nucleotides are TGTGCCAGCAGCTTCCCAGGGGTAGCGGCTTACAATGAGCAGTTCTTC. Translation: CASSFPGVAAYNEQFF.

This clonotype was observed many times. This chain joins TRBV20-1 and TRBJ1-5; D is unresolved. The germline V gene encodes CDR1 DFQATT and CDR2 SNEGSKA (reference sequence). The CDR3 totals 13 residues. V dropped 3 bases and J dropped 3 bases, with 9 bases sitting between them. The CDR3 bases are TGCAGTGCTAGGGAAAGCAACAATCAGCCCCAGCATTTT. The encoded protein is CSARESNNQPQHF.

This clonotype was detected ten times or more. J is TRBJ2-7 and V is TRBV6-2 or TRBV6-3; 7 positions match TRBD1. Germline V gene lookup returns CDR1 MNHEY and CDR2 SVGEGT. V trimming: 6 bases; J trimming: 1 base; junction bases outside the gene matches: 6. CDR3 length: 14 residues. The CDR3 spells CASRIQGPSYEQYF. CDR3 coding DNA: TGTGCCAGCAGAATACAGGGGCCTTCCTACGAGCAGTACTTC.